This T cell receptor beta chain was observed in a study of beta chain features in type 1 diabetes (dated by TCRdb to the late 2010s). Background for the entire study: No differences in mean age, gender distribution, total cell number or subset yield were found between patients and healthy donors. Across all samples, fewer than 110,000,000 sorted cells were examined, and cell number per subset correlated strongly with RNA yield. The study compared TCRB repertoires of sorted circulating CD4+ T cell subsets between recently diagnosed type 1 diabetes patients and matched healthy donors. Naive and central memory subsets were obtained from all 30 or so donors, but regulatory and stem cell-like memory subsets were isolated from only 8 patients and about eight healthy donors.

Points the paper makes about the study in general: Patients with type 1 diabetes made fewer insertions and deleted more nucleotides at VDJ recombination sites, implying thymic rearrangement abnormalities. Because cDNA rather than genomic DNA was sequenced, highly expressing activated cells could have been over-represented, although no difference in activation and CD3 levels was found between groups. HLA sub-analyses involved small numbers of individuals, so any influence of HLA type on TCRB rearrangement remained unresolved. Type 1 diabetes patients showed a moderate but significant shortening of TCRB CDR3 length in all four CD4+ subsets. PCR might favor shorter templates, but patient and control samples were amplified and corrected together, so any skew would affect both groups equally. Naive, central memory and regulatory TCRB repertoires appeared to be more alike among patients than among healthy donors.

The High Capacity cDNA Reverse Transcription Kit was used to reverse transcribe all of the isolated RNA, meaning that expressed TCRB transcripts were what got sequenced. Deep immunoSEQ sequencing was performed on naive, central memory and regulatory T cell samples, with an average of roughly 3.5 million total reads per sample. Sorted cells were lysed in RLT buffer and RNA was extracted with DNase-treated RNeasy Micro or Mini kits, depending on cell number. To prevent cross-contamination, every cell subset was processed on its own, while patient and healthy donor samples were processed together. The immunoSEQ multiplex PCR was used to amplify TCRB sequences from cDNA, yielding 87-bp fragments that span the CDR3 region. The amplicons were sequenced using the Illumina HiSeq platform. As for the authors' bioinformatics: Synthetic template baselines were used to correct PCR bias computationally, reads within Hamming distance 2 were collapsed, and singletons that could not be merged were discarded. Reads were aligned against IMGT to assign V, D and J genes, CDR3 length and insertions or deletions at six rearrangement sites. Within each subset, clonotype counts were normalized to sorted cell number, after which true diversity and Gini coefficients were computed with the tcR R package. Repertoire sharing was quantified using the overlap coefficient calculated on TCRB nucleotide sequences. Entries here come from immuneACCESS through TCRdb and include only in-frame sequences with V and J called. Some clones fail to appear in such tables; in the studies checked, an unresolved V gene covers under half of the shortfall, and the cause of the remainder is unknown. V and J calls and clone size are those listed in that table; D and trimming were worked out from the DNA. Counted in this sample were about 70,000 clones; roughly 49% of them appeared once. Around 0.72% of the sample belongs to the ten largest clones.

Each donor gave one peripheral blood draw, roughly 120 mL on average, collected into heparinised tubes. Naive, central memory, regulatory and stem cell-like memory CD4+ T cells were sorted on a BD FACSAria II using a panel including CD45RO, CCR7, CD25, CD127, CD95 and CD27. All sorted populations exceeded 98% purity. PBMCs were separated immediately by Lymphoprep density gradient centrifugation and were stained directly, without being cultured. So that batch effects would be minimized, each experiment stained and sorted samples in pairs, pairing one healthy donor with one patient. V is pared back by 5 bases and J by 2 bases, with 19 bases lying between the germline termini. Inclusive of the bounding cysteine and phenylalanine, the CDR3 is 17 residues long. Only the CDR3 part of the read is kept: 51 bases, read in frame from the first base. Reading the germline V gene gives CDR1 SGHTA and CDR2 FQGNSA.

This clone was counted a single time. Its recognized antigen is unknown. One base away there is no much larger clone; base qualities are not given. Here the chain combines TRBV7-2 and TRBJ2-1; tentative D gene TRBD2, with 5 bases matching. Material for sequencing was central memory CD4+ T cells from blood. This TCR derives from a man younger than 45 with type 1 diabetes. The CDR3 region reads CASSPRQVRATYNEQFF. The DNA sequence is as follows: TGTGCCAGCAGCCCCCGGCAAGTGCGGGCGACCTACAATGAGCAGTTCTTC.